The 12 T cell receptor beta chains listed next were all sequenced from one sample in a study of T cell clones after liver transplantation. Sequencing was performed with immunoSEQ multiplex PCR; in TCRdb, only in-frame clones are kept and a portion is missing. The sample lists 75,000 to 95,000 clones; roughly 84% were seen once. The specimen was CD4+ T cells from blood, collected 48 to 50 months after liver transplant. These TCRs come from a human patient who received a liver transplant. Part of the T cells may come from the graft donor.

With regard to this clone: Distinct nucleotide sequences in the sample also encode this CDR3. This sequence joins TRBV7-3 and TRBJ2-7; 10 nucleotides line up with TRBD2. After removal of 0 bases from V and 2 bases from J, the junction contained 1 base not matched to a gene. This CDR3 spans 15 amino acids. Germline loops: CDR1 SGHTA, CDR2 FQGTGA. The CDR3 is CASSLTSGGTYEQYF. CDR3 DNA: TGTGCCAGCAGCTTAACTAGCGGGGGGACCTACGAGCAGTACTTC.

The rearrangement links TRBV19 to TRBJ2-7; possibly TRBD2 for D (5 bases). This CDR3 is 14 amino acids long. Trimming cost V 2 bases and J 3 bases, with 11 bases left between them. Germline CDR1 is LNHDA and CDR2 is SQIVND (reference sequence). CDR3 DNA sequence: TGTGCCAGTAGTATAAGTTCTGGGAGCTACGAGCAGTACTTC. Translating gives CASSISSGSYEQYF.

The chain carries TRBV11-3 and TRBJ1-1; no clear D gene. Germline V lookup: CDR1 SGHNT, CDR2 YENEEA. V was clipped by 0 bases and J by 5 bases, with 7 bases between them. This CDR3 region has 13 residues. The DNA of the CDR3 is TGTGCCAGCAGCTTAGATTGGGGAACTGAAGCTTTCTTT. This gives the protein CASSLDWGTEAFF.

This clone was counted a single time. The chain uses TRBV9 and TRBJ2-7, with D maybe TRBD2 (5 bases). Trimming took 1 base from V and 5 from J, leaving 10 bases between them. The germline V gene encodes CDR1 SGDLS and CDR2 YYNGEE. The CDR3 runs to 13 residues. The CDR3 sequence: CASSVRGTDEQYF. CDR3 in DNA: TGTGCCAGCAGCGTACGGGGTACGGACGAGCAGTACTTC.

The rearrangement uses TRBV10-2 and TRBJ1-5, with D possibly matching TRBD1 (5 bases). The CDR3 is made up of 13 amino acids. The germline V gene has CDR1 WSHSY and CDR2 SAAADI. Trimming stripped 5 bases from V and 6 bases from J, with 11 bases between. The CDR3 spells CASSLGDGQPQHF. The CDR3 region has the DNA TGCGCCAGCAGTCTAGGGGACGGTCAGCCCCAGCATTTT.

V gene TRBV19 combines with J gene TRBJ1-5; 8 nucleotides agree with TRBD1. CDR3 length: 15 amino acids. Germline V CDR1 and CDR2: LNHDA, SQIVND (reference sequence). V was pared by 7 bases and J by 7 bases, with 12 bases of the junction left unmatched. CDR3 amino acids: CASTPDRESGQPQHF. The CDR3 DNA reads TGTGCCAGTACCCCGGACAGGGAGTCGGGCCAGCCCCAGCATTTT.

V gene TRBV4-3 combines with J gene TRBJ2-5; the match to TRBD1 covers 7 bases. V shed 4 bases, J shed 1 base, and the junction held 6 bases outside the gene matches. This CDR3 has 15 residues. Looked up from germline, CDR1 is LGHNA and CDR2 is YSLEER. CDR3 sequence reads: CASSPETGVQETQYF. DNA for the CDR3: TGCGCCAGCAGCCCTGAAACAGGGGTCCAAGAGACCCAGTACTTC.

The CDR3 protein is CASSERQFSNQPQHF. The CDR3 nucleotides are TGTGCCAGCAGTGAGCGACAATTTAGCAATCAGCCCCAGCATTTT. The J gene is TRBJ1-5, the V gene TRBV6-1; D not certain. The CDR3 totals 15 residues. Germline V gene data show CDR1 as MNHNS and CDR2 as SASEGT. V lost 3 bases and J 0 bases, leaving 9 bases between the germline ends.

The rearrangement uses TRBV6-1 and TRBJ2-2; possible D gene TRBD2, 5 bases. There are 16 residues in the CDR3. Trimming pared 1 base from V and 6 bases from J, leaving 15 bases between. CDR1 MNHNS and CDR2 SASEGT come from the germline V gene. This CDR3 reads CASSEVQGRGSGELFF. The CDR3 nucleotides read TGTGCCAGCAGTGAAGTACAAGGCCGAGGGTCCGGGGAGCTGTTTTTT.

The chain has TRBV20-1 and TRBJ2-2, with D uncertain. The germline V gene encodes CDR1 DFQATT and CDR2 SNEGSKA (reference sequence). This CDR3 region has 11 residues. V lost 6 bases to trimming and J lost 6 bases, with 8 bases between them. The CDR3 protein is CSAIRAGELFF. CDR3 coding DNA: TGCAGTGCGATTCGGGCCGGGGAGCTGTTTTTT.

J is TRBJ2-1 and V is TRBV7-2; no firm D call. The CDR3 length is 17 residues. Germline values: CDR1 SGHTA, CDR2 FQGNSA. Trimming left V 6 bases short and J 0 bases short, with 18 bases between. The DNA for the CDR3 is TGTGCCAGCAGACCCGCGGTGGGGTTCCGCTCCTACAATGAGCAGTTCTTC. Translated, it gives CASRPAVGFRSYNEQFF.

A single count supports this clone. V and J are TRBV18 and TRBJ1-2; TRBD1 agrees at 7 bases. V was clipped by 3 bases and J by 3 bases; unmatched bases: 7. Germline V CDR1 and CDR2: KGHSH, LQKENI. The CDR3 consists of 15 residues. The CDR3 DNA follows: TGTGCCAGCTCACCCCAGGGGGATGTGGACTATGGCTACACCTTC. Translated: CASSPQGDVDYGYTF.